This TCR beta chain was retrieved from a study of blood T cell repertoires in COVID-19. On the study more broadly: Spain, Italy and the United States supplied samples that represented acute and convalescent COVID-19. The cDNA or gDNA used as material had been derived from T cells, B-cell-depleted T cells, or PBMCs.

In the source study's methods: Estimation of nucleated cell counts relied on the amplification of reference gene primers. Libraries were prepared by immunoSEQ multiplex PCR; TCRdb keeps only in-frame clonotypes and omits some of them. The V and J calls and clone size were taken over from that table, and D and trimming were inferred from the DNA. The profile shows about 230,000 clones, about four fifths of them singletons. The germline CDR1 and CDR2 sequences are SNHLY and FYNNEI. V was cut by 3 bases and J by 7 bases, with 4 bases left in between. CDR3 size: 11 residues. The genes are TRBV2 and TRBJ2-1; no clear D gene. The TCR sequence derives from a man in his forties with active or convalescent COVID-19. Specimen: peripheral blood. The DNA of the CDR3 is TGTGCCAGCAGTGACTTGAATGAGCAGTTCTTC. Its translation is CASSDLNEQFF.